This TCR beta chain was identified during a study of beta chain features in type 1 diabetes. Notes on the study in general: Unsettled here was the matter of whether HLA type influences TCRB rearrangement. The naive, central memory and Treg TCRB repertoires of patients appeared to be more similar to one another than those of healthy donors. Among all four CD4+ subsets, Type 1 diabetes patients had TCRB CDR3s that were moderately but significantly shorter.

Central memory, naive, regulatory and stem cell-like memory CD4+ cells were sorted by CD45RO/CCR7/CD25/CD127/CD95/CD27. In the case of this clone: Its antigen is unknown.

Every isolated RNA sample was fully reverse transcribed, so sequencing captured expressed TCRB transcripts. Clones were read by immunoSEQ multiplex PCR, and TCRdb kept only the in-frame ones, dropping some. Among roughly 500,000 clones listed, about 29% were seen once. The CDR3 length is 18 residues. Material for sequencing was naive CD4+ T cells from blood. The sequence came from a young man in good health. The chain links TRBV21-1 to TRBJ2-1; the table's D call of TRBD2 was not tested on the DNA. TRBV21-1 is reported as a pseudogene. CDR3 amino acids: CASSKGGLFIWTYNEQFF. In DNA form, the CDR3 reads TGTGCCAGCAGCAAAGGGGGACTCTTCATATGGACCTACAATGAGCAGTTCTTC.